Below, 17 T cell receptor beta chains from the same sample are listed, as sequenced in a study of beta chain features in type 1 diabetes. General study results and limits: TCRB CDR3 length was moderately but significantly reduced in all four CD4+ subsets of Type 1 diabetes patients.

Reverse transcribing all isolated RNA meant expressed TCRB transcripts were sequenced. Produced via immunoSEQ multiplex PCR; TCRdb's table is partial and in-frame only. The sample lists about 160,000 clones, around 8% occurring once. Their antigen targets remain unknown. The sample taken for sequencing was central memory CD4+ T cells from blood. Source of these receptors: a woman aged 18-29 years with type 1 diabetes.

This clone was counted between two and nine times. J is TRBJ2-7 and V is TRBV5-4; perhaps TRBD2 as D (5 bases). There are 16 residues in the CDR3. CDR1 and CDR2 (germline): SGHNT, YYREEE (reference sequence). V gave up 4 bases and J gave up 1 base, with 18 bases separating them. CDR3 region: CASSPPGKPASYEQYF. The CDR3 DNA follows: TGTGCCAGCAGCCCTCCGGGAAAGCCGGCGTCCTACGAGCAGTACTTC.

This rearrangement joins TRBV7-2 to TRBJ2-3; 10 nucleotides match TRBD1. V lost 4 bases, J lost 5 bases, and 12 bases stayed unmatched. Germline CDR1 and CDR2: SGHTA and FQGNSA. CDR3 length: 17 amino acids. CDR3 in DNA: TGTGCCAGCAGCTATAGGGCTGGACAGGGGGTTGTAGATACGCAGTATTTT. Its protein product is CASSYRAGQGVVDTQYF.

V is TRBV30 and J is TRBJ2-1, with a possible D match to TRBD2 (6 bases). Between the trimmed V and J ends, which lost 0 bases and 9 bases, there was a span of 12 bases. Looked up from germline, CDR1 is GTSNPN and CDR2 is SVGIG (reference sequence). CDR3 length equals 13 residues. The CDR3 nucleotides are TGTGCCTGGAGTGTCTCGGGAGTAGGTGAGCAGTTCTTC. The encoded protein is CAWSVSGVGEQFF.

This clone was counted between two and nine times. The chain has TRBV6-5 and TRBJ2-5, with 12 bases identical to TRBD2. The CDR3 has 14 amino acids. CDR1 and CDR2 from the germline V gene are MNHEY and SVGAGI. V lost 6 bases and J lost 5; bases outside the gene matches: 4. The CDR3 here is CASRKGLAGETQYF. The CDR3 DNA follows: TGTGCCAGCAGAAAGGGACTAGCGGGTGAGACCCAGTACTTC.

A few counts support this clone. The V gene is TRBV28, the J gene TRBJ1-1; D is undetermined. V was shortened by 6 bases and J by 4 bases, with 9 bases between the two germline ends. Germline CDR1 is MDHEN and CDR2 is SYDVKM. The CDR3 contains 12 residues. For the CDR3, the DNA is TGTGCCAGCAGCACACAATCCACTGAAGCTTTCTTT. Amino acids: CASSTQSTEAFF.

J is TRBJ2-5 and V is TRBV25-1; 7 bases line up with TRBD1. The CDR3 is 16 amino acids. V lost 2 bases to trimming and J lost 2 bases; unmatched junction nucleotides: 8. CDR1 is MGHDK, CDR2 SYGVNS, per germline. This CDR3 reads CASSEGKGTVQETQYF. Here the CDR3 DNA reads TGTGCCAGCAGTGAAGGGAAAGGGACAGTACAAGAGACCCAGTACTTC.

The chain is built from TRBV5-1 and TRBJ1-1; D unclear. In germline, CDR1 is SGHRS, CDR2 YFSETQ. CDR3 length: 17 residues. V shed 4 bases and J shed 0 bases, with 19 bases lying between them. CDR3 bases: TGCGCCAGCAGCCAAAACCGGGGTGGGGATATGAACACTGAAGCTTTCTTT. Its protein product is CASSQNRGGDMNTEAFF.

The CDR3 nucleotides read TGCGCCAGCAGCTCGGGACAGGGCCTTGAAGCTTTCTTT. It yields the protein CASSSGQGLEAFF. J is TRBJ1-1 and V is TRBV5-1; 9 nucleotides agree with TRBD1. Germline V gene data show CDR1 as SGHRS and CDR2 as YFSETQ. The CDR3 covers 13 residues. The trim removed 3 bases at V and 7 bases at J, leaving 4 bases unmatched.

The table lists this clone with a few counts. The rearrangement links TRBV25-1 to TRBJ2-5; D is possibly TRBD2 (5 bases). CDR1 is MGHDK and CDR2 is SYGVNS in the germline V gene. The CDR3 sequence is 12 residues long. Trimming removed 4 bases at V and 9 bases at J, with 12 bases between. The chain's CDR3 is CASSGSGISQYF. DNA for the CDR3: TGTGCCAGCAGTGGCTCGGGGATCTCCCAGTACTTC.

This clone turned up a few times. The V gene is TRBV7-2, the J gene TRBJ2-2; 7 bases map to TRBD1. In germline, CDR1 is SGHTA, CDR2 FQGNSA. There are 15 residues in the CDR3. Trimming removed 5 bases from V and 5 bases from J; junction bases left unmatched: 8. CDR3 coding DNA: TGTGCCAGCAGCGCCGGAACAGGGGCAACCGGGGAGCTGTTTTTT. Translating it yields CASSAGTGATGELFF.

The rearrangement joins TRBV6-1 to TRBJ1-2; the match to TRBD1 covers 7 bases. J was trimmed by 5 bases and V by 6 bases; bases with no gene match: 9. CDR3 size: 14 residues. The germline CDR1 and CDR2 sequences are MNHNS and SASEGT. The CDR3 coding sequence is TGTGCCAGCAGCCCCAGGACAGGACATTATGGCTACACCTTC. Amino acids: CASSPRTGHYGYTF.

This clone was seen many times. The chain is built from TRBV10-2 and TRBJ1-1; TRBD1 might be the D (5 bases). V gave up 5 bases and J gave up 4 bases, with 14 bases separating them. The CDR3 is made up of 14 amino acids. The germline V gene encodes CDR1 WSHSY and CDR2 SAAADI. The CDR3: CASSIQGAGTEAFF. The CDR3 DNA follows: TGCGCCAGCAGTATTCAGGGAGCGGGCACTGAAGCTTTCTTT.

This clone was counted only a few times. The rearrangement links TRBV29-1 to TRBJ1-1; D not resolved. Germline CDR1 SQVTM, CDR2 ANQGSEA. V lost 4 bases and J 5 bases, leaving 11 bases between the germline ends. The CDR3 loop spans 12 amino acids. The DNA of the CDR3 is TGCAGCGTTGGTTCCTTCGGGACTGAAGCTTTCTTT. Its protein product is CSVGSFGTEAFF.

V and J are TRBV18 and TRBJ1-5; D is possibly TRBD1 (6 bases). Per the germline V gene, CDR1 is KGHSH and CDR2 is LQKENI. The CDR3 contains 16 residues. V was cut by 3 bases and J by 2 bases, with 14 bases left in between. CDR3 nucleotides: TGTGCCAGCTCACCCATACAGGGTTGGGGCAATCAGCCCCAGCATTTT. It specifies CASSPIQGWGNQPQHF.

The CDR3 bases are TGTGCCAGCAGCCCATCGACAGTCACCGGGGAGCTGTTTTTT. Residues: CASSPSTVTGELFF. V and J are TRBV7-2 and TRBJ2-2; D may be TRBD1 (5 bases). From germline, CDR1 is SGHTA and CDR2 FQGNSA. The CDR3 covers 14 residues. V lost 5 bases, J lost 4 bases, and 11 bases lay in between.

This clone came up a few times. The chain employs TRBV6-1 and TRBJ1-6, with 10 bases that match TRBD1. The CDR3 contains 15 residues. Germline CDR1 is MNHNS and CDR2 is SASEGT. Unmatched junction bases numbered 9, after V lost 7 bases and J lost 9 bases. The CDR3 region is CASTSPGQGISPLHF. In DNA, the CDR3 is TGTGCCAGCACTTCACCGGGACAGGGGATTTCACCCCTCCACTTT.

The gene calls are TRBV28 and TRBJ2-7, with unresolved D. The CDR3 sequence is 11 residues long. Between the trimmed V and J ends, which lost 6 bases and 1 base, there was a span of 4 bases. Germline V gene data show CDR1 as MDHEN and CDR2 as SYDVKM. The CDR3 here is CASSKSYEQYF. The CDR3 nucleotides are TGTGCCAGCAGCAAATCCTACGAGCAGTACTTC.